This T cell receptor (beta chain) is from a study of cytomegalovirus exposure and HLA in healthy donors. Findings and caveats of the study: Cytomegalovirus-associated TCR beta chains were listed, numbering roughly 150.

This PCR relied on a set of 60 Vbeta primers and 13 Jbeta primers. The repertoire was sequenced with immunoSEQ multiplex PCR; TCRdb's copy has only in-frame clones and lacks some. The profile covers under 90,000 clones, with approximately 71% appearing a single time and over 2% taken by the ten largest. V lost 4 bases and J lost 4; bases outside the gene matches: 5. Germline lookup yields CDR1 SGHDT and CDR2 YYEEEE. This CDR3 has 14 residues. With regard to this clone: Its target is not known.

This chain links TRBV5-6 with TRBJ1-1; 9 bases align to TRBD1. What was sequenced was PBMCs. The receptor was derived from a man in his forties in good health and CMV-seronegative. The CDR3 bases are TGTGCCAGCAGCCCCTTGACAGGGGGCACTGAAGCTTTCTTT. This sequence encodes CASSPLTGGTEAFF.